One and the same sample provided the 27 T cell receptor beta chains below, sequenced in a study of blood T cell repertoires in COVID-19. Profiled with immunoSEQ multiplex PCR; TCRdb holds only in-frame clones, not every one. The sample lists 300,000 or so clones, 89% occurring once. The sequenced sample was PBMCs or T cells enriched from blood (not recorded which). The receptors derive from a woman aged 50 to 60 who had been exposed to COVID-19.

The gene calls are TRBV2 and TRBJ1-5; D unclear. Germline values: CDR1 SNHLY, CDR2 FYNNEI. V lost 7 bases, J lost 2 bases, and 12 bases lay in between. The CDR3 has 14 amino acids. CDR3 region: CASTLGQGNQPQHF. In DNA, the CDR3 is TGTGCCAGCACCCTGGGCCAAGGCAATCAGCCCCAGCATTTT.

Written as DNA, the CDR3 is TGTGCCAGCAGACCTAGGGTGGGACAACTCTACAATGAGCAGTTCTTC. This encodes CASRPRVGQLYNEQFF. The gene calls are TRBV11-2 and TRBJ2-1; D possibly corresponds to TRBD1 (6 bases). CDR1 is SGHAT, CDR2 FQNNGV, per germline. This CDR3 comprises 16 residues. The V gene lost 6 bases and the J gene lost 3 bases, with 18 bases spanning the gap.

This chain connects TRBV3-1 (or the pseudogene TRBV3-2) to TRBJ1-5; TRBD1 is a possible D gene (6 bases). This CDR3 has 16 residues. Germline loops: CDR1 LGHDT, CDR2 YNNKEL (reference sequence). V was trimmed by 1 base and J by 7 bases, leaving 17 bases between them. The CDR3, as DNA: TGTGCCAGCAGCCAAGGTGACAGGTTCCCTTACCAGCCCCAGCATTTT. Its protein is CASSQGDRFPYQPQHF.

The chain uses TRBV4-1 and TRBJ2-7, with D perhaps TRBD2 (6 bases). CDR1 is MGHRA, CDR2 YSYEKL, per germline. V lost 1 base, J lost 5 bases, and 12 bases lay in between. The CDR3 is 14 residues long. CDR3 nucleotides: TGCGCCAGCAGCCAAGTGGCGGGGTGGGACGAGCAGTACTTC. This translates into CASSQVAGWDEQYF.

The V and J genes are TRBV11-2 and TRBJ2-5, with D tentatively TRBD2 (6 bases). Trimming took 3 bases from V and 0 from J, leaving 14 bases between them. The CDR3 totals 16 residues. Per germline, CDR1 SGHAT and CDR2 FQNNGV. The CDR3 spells CASSLGGGAHQETQYF. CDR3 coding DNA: TGTGCCAGCAGCTTGGGGGGAGGAGCGCACCAAGAGACCCAGTACTTC.

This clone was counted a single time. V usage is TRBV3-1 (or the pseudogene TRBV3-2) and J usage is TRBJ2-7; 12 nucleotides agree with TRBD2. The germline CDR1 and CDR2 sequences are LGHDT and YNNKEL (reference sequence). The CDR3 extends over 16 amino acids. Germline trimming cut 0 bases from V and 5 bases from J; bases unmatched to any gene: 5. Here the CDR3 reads CASSQDLAGGLNEQYF. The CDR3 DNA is TGTGCCAGCAGCCAAGATCTAGCGGGGGGGTTGAACGAGCAGTACTTC.

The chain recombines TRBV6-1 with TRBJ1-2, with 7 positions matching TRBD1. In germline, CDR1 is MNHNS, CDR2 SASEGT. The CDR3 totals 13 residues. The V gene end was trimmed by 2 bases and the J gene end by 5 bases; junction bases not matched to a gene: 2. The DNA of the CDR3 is TGTGCCAGCAGTGAATCGGGACAGTATGGCTACACCTTC. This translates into CASSESGQYGYTF.

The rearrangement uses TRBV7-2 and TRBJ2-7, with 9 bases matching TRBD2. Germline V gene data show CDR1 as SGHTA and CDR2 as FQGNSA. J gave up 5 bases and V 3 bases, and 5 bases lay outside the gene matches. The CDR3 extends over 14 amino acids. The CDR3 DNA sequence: TGTGCCAGCAGCTTGGCGGGGGGGCTGGACGAGCAGTACTTC. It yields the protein CASSLAGGLDEQYF.

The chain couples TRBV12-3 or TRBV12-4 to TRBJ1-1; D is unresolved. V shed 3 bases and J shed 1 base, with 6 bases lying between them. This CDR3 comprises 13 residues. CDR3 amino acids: CASSFQKNTEAFF. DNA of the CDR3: TGTGCCAGCAGTTTCCAGAAGAACACTGAAGCTTTCTTT.

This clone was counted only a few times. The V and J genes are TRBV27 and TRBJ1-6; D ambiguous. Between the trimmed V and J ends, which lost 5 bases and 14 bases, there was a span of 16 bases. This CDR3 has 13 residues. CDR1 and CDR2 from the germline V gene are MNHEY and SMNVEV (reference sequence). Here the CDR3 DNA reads TGTGCCAGCAGTCCCATAAAAACCGGGACCCTCCACTTT. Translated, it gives CASSPIKTGTLHF.

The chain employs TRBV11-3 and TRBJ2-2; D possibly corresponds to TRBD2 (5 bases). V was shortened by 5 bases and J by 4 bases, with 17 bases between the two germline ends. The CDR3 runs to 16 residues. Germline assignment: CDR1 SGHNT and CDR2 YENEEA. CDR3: CASSLSSGIRTGELFF. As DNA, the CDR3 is TGTGCCAGCAGCCTCTCGTCGGGGATCCGCACCGGGGAGCTGTTTTTT.

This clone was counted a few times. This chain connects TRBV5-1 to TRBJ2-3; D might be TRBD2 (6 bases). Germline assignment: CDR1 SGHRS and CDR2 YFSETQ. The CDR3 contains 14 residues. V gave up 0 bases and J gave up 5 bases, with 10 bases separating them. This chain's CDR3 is CASSLVGGEDTQYF. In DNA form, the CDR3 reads TGCGCCAGCAGCTTGGTCGGAGGGGAAGATACGCAGTATTTT.

CDR3: CASSVGPGGTYNEQFF. The CDR3, as DNA: TGTGCCAGCAGCGTAGGACCGGGGGGGACCTACAATGAGCAGTTCTTC. The rearrangement joins TRBV9 to TRBJ2-1; 8 bases are shared with TRBD2. Germline V gene sequence: CDR1 SGDLS, CDR2 YYNGEE. The CDR3 totals 16 residues. After removal of 0 bases from V and 2 bases from J, the junction contained 4 bases not matched to a gene.

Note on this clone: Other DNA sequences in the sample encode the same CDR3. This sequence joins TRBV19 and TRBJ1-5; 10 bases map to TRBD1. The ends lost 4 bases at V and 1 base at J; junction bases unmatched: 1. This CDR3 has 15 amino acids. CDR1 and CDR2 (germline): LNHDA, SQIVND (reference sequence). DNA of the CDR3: TGTGCCAGTAGTACGACAGGGGGCAGCAATCAGCCCCAGCATTTT. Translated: CASSTTGGSNQPQHF. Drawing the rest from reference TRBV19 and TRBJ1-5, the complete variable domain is DGGITQSPKYLFRKEGQNVTLSCEQNLNHDAMYWYRQDPGQGLRLIYYSQIVNDFQKGDIAEGYSVSREKKESFPLTVTSAQKNPTAFYLCASSTTGGSNQPQHFGDGTRLSIL.

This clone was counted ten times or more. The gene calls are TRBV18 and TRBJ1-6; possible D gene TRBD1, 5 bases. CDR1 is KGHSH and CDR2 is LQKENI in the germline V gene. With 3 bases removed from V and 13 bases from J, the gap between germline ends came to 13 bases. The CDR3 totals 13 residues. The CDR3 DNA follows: TGTGCCAGCTCACCTCCAACAGGTGCGCCCCTCCACTTT. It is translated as CASSPPTGAPLHF.

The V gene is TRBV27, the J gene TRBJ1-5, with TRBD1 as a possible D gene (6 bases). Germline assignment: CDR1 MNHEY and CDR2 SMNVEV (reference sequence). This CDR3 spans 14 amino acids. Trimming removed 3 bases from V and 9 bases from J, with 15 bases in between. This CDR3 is CASSFQGSLGPQHF. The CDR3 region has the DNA TGTGCCAGCAGTTTTCAGGGGTCCTTAGGGCCCCAGCATTTT.

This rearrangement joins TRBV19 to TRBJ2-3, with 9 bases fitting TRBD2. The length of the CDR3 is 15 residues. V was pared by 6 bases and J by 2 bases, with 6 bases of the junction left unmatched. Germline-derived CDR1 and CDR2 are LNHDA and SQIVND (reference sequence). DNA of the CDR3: TGTGCCAGTAGCGAAGCGGGGGGAAACACAGATACGCAGTATTTT. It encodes CASSEAGGNTDTQYF.

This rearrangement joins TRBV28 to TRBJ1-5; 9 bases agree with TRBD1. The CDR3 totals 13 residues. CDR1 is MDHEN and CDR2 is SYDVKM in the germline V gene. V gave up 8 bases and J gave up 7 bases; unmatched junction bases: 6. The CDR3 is CASDTGGRQPQHF. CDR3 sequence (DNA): TGTGCCAGCGATACAGGGGGCCGGCAGCCCCAGCATTTT. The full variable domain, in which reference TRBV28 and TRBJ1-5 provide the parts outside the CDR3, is DVKVTQSSRYLVKRTGEKVFLECVQDMDHENMFWYRQDPGLGLRLIYFSYDVKMKEKGDIPEGYSVSREKKERFSLILESASTNQTSMYLCASDTGGRQPQHFGDGTRLSIL.

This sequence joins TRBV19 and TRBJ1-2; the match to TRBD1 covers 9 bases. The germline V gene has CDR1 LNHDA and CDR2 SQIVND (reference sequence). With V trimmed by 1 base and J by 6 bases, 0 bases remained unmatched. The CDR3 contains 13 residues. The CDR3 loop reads CASSIGQGDGYTF. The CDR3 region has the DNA TGTGCCAGTAGTATAGGACAGGGGGATGGCTACACCTTC. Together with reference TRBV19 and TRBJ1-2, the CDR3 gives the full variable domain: DGGITQSPKYLFRKEGQNVTLSCEQNLNHDAMYWYRQDPGQGLRLIYYSQIVNDFQKGDIAEGYSVSREKKESFPLTVTSAQKNPTAFYLCASSIGQGDGYTFGSGTRLTVV.

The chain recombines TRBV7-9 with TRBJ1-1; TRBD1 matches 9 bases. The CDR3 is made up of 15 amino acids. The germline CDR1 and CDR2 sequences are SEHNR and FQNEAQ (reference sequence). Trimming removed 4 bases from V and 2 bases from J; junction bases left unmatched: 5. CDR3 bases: TGTGCCAGCAGCTCCACAGGGGGCCTAAACACTGAAGCTTTCTTT. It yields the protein CASSSTGGLNTEAFF. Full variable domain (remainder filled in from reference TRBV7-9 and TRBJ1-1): DTGVSQNPRHKITKRGQNVTFRCDPISEHNRLYWYRQTLGQGPEFLTYFQNEAQLEKSRLLSDRFSAERPKGSFSTLEIQRTEQGDSAMYLCASSSTGGLNTEAFFGQGTRLTVV.

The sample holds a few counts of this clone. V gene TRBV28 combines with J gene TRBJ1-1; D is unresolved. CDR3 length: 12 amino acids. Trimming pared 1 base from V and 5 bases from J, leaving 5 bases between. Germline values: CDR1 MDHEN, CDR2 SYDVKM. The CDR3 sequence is CASSLSRTEAFF. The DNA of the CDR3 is TGTGCCAGCAGTTTATCTAGGACTGAAGCTTTCTTT.

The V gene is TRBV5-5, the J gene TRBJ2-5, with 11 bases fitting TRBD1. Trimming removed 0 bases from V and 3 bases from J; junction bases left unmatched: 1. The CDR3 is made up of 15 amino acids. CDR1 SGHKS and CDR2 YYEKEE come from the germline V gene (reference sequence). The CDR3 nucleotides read TGTGCCAGCAGCTTGGTGGGACAGGGGGAAGAGACCCAGTACTTC. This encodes CASSLVGQGEETQYF.

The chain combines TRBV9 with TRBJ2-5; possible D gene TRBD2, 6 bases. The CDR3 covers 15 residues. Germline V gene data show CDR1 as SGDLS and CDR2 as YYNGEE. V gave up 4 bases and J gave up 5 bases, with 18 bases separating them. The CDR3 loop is CASSLGAGNPETQYF. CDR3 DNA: TGTGCCAGCAGCCTCGGGGCGGGGAATCCGGAGACCCAGTACTTC.

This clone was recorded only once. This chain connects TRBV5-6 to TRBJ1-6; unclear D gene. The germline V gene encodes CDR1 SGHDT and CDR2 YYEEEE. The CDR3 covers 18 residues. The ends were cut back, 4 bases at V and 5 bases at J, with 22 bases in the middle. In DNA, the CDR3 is TGTGCCAGCAGCAGAAGACCGGGGAAAGCCTTTAATAATTCACCCCTCCACTTT. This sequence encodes CASSRRPGKAFNNSPLHF.

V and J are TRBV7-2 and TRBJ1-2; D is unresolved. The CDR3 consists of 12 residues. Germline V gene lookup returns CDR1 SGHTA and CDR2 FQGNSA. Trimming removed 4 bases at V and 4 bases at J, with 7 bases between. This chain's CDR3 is CASSSTGYGYTF. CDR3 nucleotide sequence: TGTGCCAGCAGCTCGACGGGCTATGGCTACACCTTC.

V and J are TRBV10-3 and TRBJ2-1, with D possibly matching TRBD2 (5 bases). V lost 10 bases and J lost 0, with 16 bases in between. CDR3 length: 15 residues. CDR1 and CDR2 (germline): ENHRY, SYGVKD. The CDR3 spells CATLYRESSYNEQFF. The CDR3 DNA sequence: TGTGCCACGCTGTACCGGGAAAGCTCCTACAATGAGCAGTTCTTC.

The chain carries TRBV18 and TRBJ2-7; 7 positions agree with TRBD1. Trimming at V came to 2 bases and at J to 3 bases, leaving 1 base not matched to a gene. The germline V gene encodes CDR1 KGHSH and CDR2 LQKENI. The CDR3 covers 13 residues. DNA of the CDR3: TGTGCCAGCTCACCAGGGACAGACTACGAGCAGTACTTC. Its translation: CASSPGTDYEQYF.